This TCR beta chain was sequenced during a study of blood T cell repertoires in COVID-19. There are 15 residues in the CDR3. Looked up from germline, CDR1 is LGHNA and CDR2 is YNFKEQ. Trimming left V 2 bases short and J 2 bases short, with 10 bases between. Clones were sequenced by immunoSEQ multiplex PCR, and TCRdb holds only the in-frame ones, with some missing. The sample records about 84,000 clones, nearly 85% being singletons. The V gene is TRBV4-2, the J gene TRBJ1-3, with D possibly TRBD1 on 6 matching bases. This clonotype was sampled from a woman older than 75 with acute or convalescent COVID-19. Sequenced input: peripheral blood. The CDR3 protein is CASSQLTGTGNTIYF. In DNA form, the CDR3 reads TGTGCCAGCAGCCAACTAACAGGGACTGGAAACACCATATATTTT.